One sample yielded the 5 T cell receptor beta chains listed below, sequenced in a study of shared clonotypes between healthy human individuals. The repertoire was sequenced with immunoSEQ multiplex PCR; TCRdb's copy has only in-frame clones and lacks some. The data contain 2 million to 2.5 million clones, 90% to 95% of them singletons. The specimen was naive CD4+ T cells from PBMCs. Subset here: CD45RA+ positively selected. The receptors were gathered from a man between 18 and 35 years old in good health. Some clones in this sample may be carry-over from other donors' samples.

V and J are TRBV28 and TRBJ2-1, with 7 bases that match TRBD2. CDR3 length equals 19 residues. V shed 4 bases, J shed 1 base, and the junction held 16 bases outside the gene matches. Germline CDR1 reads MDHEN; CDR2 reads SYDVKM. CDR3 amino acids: CASSSQSAKAGKSYNEQFF. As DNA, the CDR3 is TGTGCCAGCAGTTCCCAATCTGCGAAAGCGGGAAAGTCCTACAATGAGCAGTTCTTC.

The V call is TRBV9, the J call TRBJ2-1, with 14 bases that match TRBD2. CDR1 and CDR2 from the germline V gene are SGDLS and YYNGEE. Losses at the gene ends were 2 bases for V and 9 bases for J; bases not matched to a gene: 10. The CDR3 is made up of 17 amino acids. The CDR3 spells CASSVTPGLAGEFEQFF. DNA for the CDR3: TGTGCCAGCAGCGTGACCCCGGGACTAGCGGGAGAATTTGAGCAGTTCTTC. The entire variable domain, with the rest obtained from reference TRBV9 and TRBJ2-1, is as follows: DSGVTQTPKHLITATGQRVTLRCSPRSGDLSVYWYQQSLDQGLQFLIQYYNGEERAKGNILERFSAQQFPDLHSELNLSSLELGDSALYFCASSVTPGLAGEFEQFFGPGTRLTVL.

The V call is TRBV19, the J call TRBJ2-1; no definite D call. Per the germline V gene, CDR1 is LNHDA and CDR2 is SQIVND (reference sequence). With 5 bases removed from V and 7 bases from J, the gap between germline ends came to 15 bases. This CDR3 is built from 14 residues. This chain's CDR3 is CASSGSLILNEQFF. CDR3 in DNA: TGTGCCAGTAGTGGGTCGTTGATCCTAAATGAGCAGTTCTTC.

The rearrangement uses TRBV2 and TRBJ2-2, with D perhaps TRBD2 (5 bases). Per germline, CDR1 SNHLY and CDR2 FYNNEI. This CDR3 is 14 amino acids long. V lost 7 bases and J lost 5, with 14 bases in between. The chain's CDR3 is CASNGLARTGELFF. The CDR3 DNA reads TGTGCCAGCAATGGGCTAGCACGGACCGGGGAGCTGTTTTTT. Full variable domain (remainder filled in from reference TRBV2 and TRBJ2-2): EPEVTQTPSHQVTQMGQEVILRCVPISNHLYFYWYRQILGQKVEFLVSFYNNEISEKSEIFDDQFSVERPDGSNFTLKIRSTKLEDSAMYFCASNGLARTGELFFGEGSRLTVL.

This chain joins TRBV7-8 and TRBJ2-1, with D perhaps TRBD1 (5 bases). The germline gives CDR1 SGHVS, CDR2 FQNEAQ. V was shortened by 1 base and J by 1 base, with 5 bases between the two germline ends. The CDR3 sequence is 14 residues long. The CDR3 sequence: CASSLEGSYNEQFF. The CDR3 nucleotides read TGTGCCAGCAGCTTAGAGGGGTCCTACAATGAGCAGTTCTTC.